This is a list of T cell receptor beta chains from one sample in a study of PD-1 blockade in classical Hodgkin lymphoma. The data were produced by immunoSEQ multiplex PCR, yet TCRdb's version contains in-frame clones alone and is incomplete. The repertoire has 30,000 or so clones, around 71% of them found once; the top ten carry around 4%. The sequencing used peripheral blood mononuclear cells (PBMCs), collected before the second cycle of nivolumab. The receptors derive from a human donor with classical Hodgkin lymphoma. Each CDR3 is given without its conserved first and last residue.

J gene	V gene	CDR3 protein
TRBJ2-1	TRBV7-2	ASSSDRGRVSEQF
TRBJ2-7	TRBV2	ASSVSGARSYEQY
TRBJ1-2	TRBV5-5	ASSFLGQGGNDGYT
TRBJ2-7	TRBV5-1	ASSLGSGYEQY
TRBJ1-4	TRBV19	ASSTRAGGATNEKLF
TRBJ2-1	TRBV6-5	ASRTQRDRNEQF
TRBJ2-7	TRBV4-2	ASSRSTGGGSYEQY
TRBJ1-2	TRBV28	ASMAVAPGYT
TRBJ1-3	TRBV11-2	ASTRQGGNTIY
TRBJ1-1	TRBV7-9	ASSPPWTEAF
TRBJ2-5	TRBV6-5	ASTETGSFVETQY
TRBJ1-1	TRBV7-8	ASSPRGGVGAF
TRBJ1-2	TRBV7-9	ASSSSNYGYT
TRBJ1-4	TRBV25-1	ASSGRVLF
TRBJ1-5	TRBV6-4	ATQSAVQGKSGQPQH
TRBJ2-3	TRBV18	ASSPEGGTTDTQY
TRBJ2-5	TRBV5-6	ASSLVGGLETQY
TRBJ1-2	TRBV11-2	ASSLARVNYGYT
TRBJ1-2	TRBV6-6	ALGTPADGYT
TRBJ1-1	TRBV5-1	ASSLELGTMNTEAF
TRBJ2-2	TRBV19	ASTRLAANTGELF
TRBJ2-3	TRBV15	ATSRERRTGADDTQY